The next 24 T cell receptor beta chains were all read from a single sample in a study of T-cell memory formation after mild COVID-19. TCRdb reprocessed the 5' RACE reads with MiXCR, giving one entry per CDR3 protein. The sample yields about 390,000 distinct CDR3 sequences, roughly 15% seen once. Sample: PBMCs or a T cell subset sorted from them (not recorded which). These receptors were obtained from a man between 18 and 29 years old who had mild COVID-19 (a few samples of this study predate the infection). Cell type and time point are not known.

The rearrangement uses TRBV7-6 and TRBJ2-1, with D perhaps matching TRBD2 (6 bases). V lost 5 bases and J lost 8, with 19 bases in between. Germline CDR1 and CDR2: SGHVS and FNYEAQ. The CDR3 has 15 residues. CDR3 in DNA: TGTGCCAGCAGCCCCACTAGCTCGGGCTTGGATGAGCAGTTCTTC. Translated, it gives CASSPTSSGLDEQFF. The whole variable domain, filled in from reference TRBV7-6 and TRBJ2-1, reads GAGVSQSPRYKVTKRGQDVALRCDPISGHVSLYWYRQALGQGPEFLTYFNYEAQQDKSGLPNDRFSAERPEGSISTLTIQRTEQRDSAMYRCASSPTSSGLDEQFFGPGTRLTVL.

The chain has TRBV4-3 and TRBJ2-7, with 8 nucleotides matching TRBD2. J gave up 6 bases and V 0 bases, and 13 bases lay outside the gene matches. Looked up from germline, CDR1 is LGHNA and CDR2 is YSLEER. The CDR3 has 17 residues. The CDR3 DNA reads as TGCGCCAGCAGCCAAGATCCGGAGCGGGGGAAACTGGGCGAGCAGTACTTC. Amino acid sequence: CASSQDPERGKLGEQYF.

This clonotype has at least ten counts. In nucleotides, the CDR3 is TGCGCCAGCAGCTTGGGCGGGACAGACCAGTTCTTC. As protein: CASSLGGTDQFF. The rearrangement uses TRBV5-1 and TRBJ2-1, with TRBD1 as a possible D gene (7 bases). The germline gives CDR1 SGHRS, CDR2 YFSETQ. V was cut by 0 bases and J by 13 bases, with 11 bases left in between. The CDR3 covers 12 residues.

This clonotype appeared a few times. The chain uses TRBV14 and TRBJ2-5; weak D call: TRBD1 (7 bases). Per germline, CDR1 SGHDN and CDR2 FVKESK. The CDR3 runs 18 residues. Deletions cut 1 base from V and 4 bases from J, with 22 bases between. The CDR3 loop is CASSQAPWSRQGGETQYF. The CDR3 DNA follows: TGTGCCAGCAGCCAAGCCCCGTGGTCCAGACAGGGAGGAGAGACCCAGTACTTC.

V usage is TRBV21-1 and J usage is TRBJ1-5. TRBV21-1 corresponds to a pseudogene. The CDR3 extends over 15 amino acids. CDR3 region: CASSKGEYSNQPQHF. The CDR3 nucleotides are TGTGCCAGCAGCAAAGGGGAGTATAGCAATCAGCCCCAGCATTTT.

The rearrangement uses TRBV6-5 and TRBJ2-3, with 9 bases matching TRBD1. CDR1 and CDR2 (germline): MNHEY, SVGAGI. V shed 6 bases, J shed 2 bases, and the junction held 9 bases outside the gene matches. The CDR3 covers 16 residues. The CDR3 is CASSPRQGVFTDTQYF. CDR3 in DNA: TGTGCCAGCAGCCCCCGACAGGGGGTGTTCACAGATACGCAGTATTTT.

This clonotype has more than one count but fewer than ten. J is TRBJ2-1 and V is TRBV9; perhaps D is TRBD1 or TRBD2 (7 bases each). The germline CDR1 and CDR2 sequences are SGDLS and YYNGEE. V was cut by 4 bases and J by 1 base, with 15 bases left in between. The CDR3 sequence is 16 residues long. The CDR3 nucleotides are TGTGCCAGCAGCAGAGGGGAGGGGGCTTCCTACAATGAGCAGTTCTTC. It codes for CASSRGEGASYNEQFF.

The gene calls are TRBV10-3 and TRBJ2-1, with 9 bases that match TRBD2. V trimming: 4 bases; J trimming: 6 bases; junction bases outside the gene matches: 4. In germline, CDR1 is ENHRY, CDR2 SYGVKD. The CDR3 consists of 14 residues. The CDR3 DNA sequence: TGTGCCATCAGTGTTAGCGGGGGAACCAATGAGCAGTTCTTC. It is translated as CAISVSGGTNEQFF.

This clonotype was picked up a small number of times. The V call is TRBV6-7, the J call TRBJ2-5; no clear D. TRBV6-7 is an ORF, with its function uncertain. The CDR3 has 13 amino acids. Between the trimmed V and J ends, which lost 2 bases and 5 bases, there was a span of 9 bases. The CDR3 bases are TGTGCCAGCAGTTACCATTCCCGGGAGACCCAGTACTTC. Amino acid sequence: CASSYHSRETQYF.

This clonotype was observed a few times. This chain uses TRBV5-5 with TRBJ2-1; 7 bases fit TRBD2. This CDR3 spans 17 amino acids. CDR1 and CDR2 (germline): SGHKS, YYEKEE (reference sequence). V trimming: 1 base; J trimming: 0 bases; junction bases outside the gene matches: 7. CDR3 protein: CASSLLPGGGSYNEQFF. The CDR3 region has the DNA TGTGCCAGCAGCTTGTTACCGGGGGGTGGCTCCTACAATGAGCAGTTCTTC.

This clonotype occurred a few times. V and J are TRBV6-5 and TRBJ1-2; the D is unclear. This CDR3 has 15 amino acids. The V gene lost 5 bases and the J gene lost 4 bases, with 17 bases spanning the gap. From germline, CDR1 is MNHEY and CDR2 SVGAGI. The DNA for the CDR3 is TGTGCCAGCAGTACCCTTGAAAACAGTCCCTATGGCTACACCTTC. The encoded protein is CASSTLENSPYGYTF.

This chain links TRBV7-9 with TRBJ1-2; 7 nucleotides align to TRBD1. V dropped 5 bases and J dropped 6; count of bases not matched to a gene: 9. This CDR3 is 14 amino acids long. Germline CDR1 reads SEHNR; CDR2 reads FQNEAQ (reference sequence). The CDR3 sequence is CASSPLAGGDGYTF. The CDR3 nucleotides are TGTGCCAGCAGCCCTCTTGCAGGGGGAGATGGCTACACCTTC.

This clonotype was recorded a few times. The CDR3 bases are TGCGCCAGCAGCCCCAGACTAGCGGGGGAGGGAGAGACCCAGTACTTC. Its protein is CASSPRLAGEGETQYF. The rearrangement uses TRBV4-1 and TRBJ2-5, with 12 positions matching TRBD2. CDR1 MGHRA and CDR2 YSYEKL come from the germline V gene. Unmatched junction bases numbered 7, after V lost 4 bases and J lost 4 bases. The CDR3 has 16 amino acids.

This clonotype has only a few counts. This chain joins TRBV4-3 and TRBJ2-2; D call uncertain. The CDR3 has 15 residues. Per germline, CDR1 LGHNA and CDR2 YSLEER. Trimming removed 2 bases at V and 1 base at J, with 8 bases between. In DNA form, the CDR3 reads TGCGCCAGCAGCCAATCTCTCCAGAACACCGGGGAGCTGTTTTTT. Translation: CASSQSLQNTGELFF.

This clonotype was seen more than once but under ten times. The chain carries TRBV5-1 and TRBJ2-1, with 8 bases identical to TRBD2. The germline V gene has CDR1 SGHRS and CDR2 YFSETQ. The CDR3 length is 13 residues. With V trimmed by 6 bases and J by 9 bases, 8 bases remained unmatched. CDR3 residues: CASNRGGIAEQFF. For the CDR3, the DNA is TGCGCCAGCAATCGCGGGGGGATCGCTGAGCAGTTCTTC.

This clonotype was counted many times. V and J are TRBV6-5 and TRBJ2-3, with 14 positions matching TRBD2. The germline CDR1 and CDR2 sequences are MNHEY and SVGAGI. V lost 5 bases to trimming and J lost 0 bases; unmatched junction nucleotides: 10. The CDR3 totals 19 residues. The CDR3 nucleotides are TGTGCCAGCAGTCCACCGGGACTAGCGGGGGCTAGGAGCACAGATACGCAGTATTTT. It encodes CASSPPGLAGARSTDTQYF.

This clonotype was seen a few times. This rearrangement joins TRBV18 to TRBJ1-2; D is possibly TRBD1 (6 bases). The V end was cut by 3 bases, the J end by 2 bases, with 16 bases between. Germline CDR1 is KGHSH and CDR2 is LQKENI. This CDR3 region has 16 residues. The CDR3 region is CASSPNPGQLNYGYTF. In nucleotides, the CDR3 is TGTGCCAGCTCACCTAACCCTGGACAGCTAAACTATGGCTACACCTTC.

The sample holds one count of this clonotype. CDR3 DNA sequence: TGCAGTGCCCCGGGACAGGGGAACGAGCAGTACTTC. Its translation is CSAPGQGNEQYF. This chain links TRBV20-1 with TRBJ2-7; 10 bases map to TRBD1. Germline CDR1 reads DFQATT; CDR2 reads SNEGSKA (reference sequence). CDR3 size: 12 residues. V lost 6 bases and J lost 5; bases outside the gene matches: 4.

The rearrangement joins TRBV28 to TRBJ2-3; D is unclear. With 5 bases removed from V and 4 bases from J, the gap between germline ends came to 7 bases. The CDR3 covers 12 residues. Germline V gives CDR1 MDHEN, CDR2 SYDVKM. The CDR3 DNA follows: TGTGCCAGCAGTACAAGAGCAGATACGCAGTATTTT. Translating it yields CASSTRADTQYF.

The chain uses TRBV20-1 and TRBJ2-1, with 15 bases lining up with TRBD2. V lost 1 base to trimming and J lost 10 bases; unmatched junction nucleotides: 8. CDR3 length equals 16 residues. In germline, CDR1 is DFQATT, CDR2 SNEGSKA (reference sequence). The CDR3 loop reads CSARVLGLAGGGEQFF. For the CDR3, the DNA is TGCAGTGCTAGAGTGTTGGGACTAGCGGGGGGAGGGGAGCAGTTCTTC.

This clonotype was observed a handful of times. The V and J genes are TRBV6-2 or TRBV6-3 and TRBJ1-5; no definite D call. The CDR3 extends over 13 amino acids. V was trimmed by 6 bases and J by 3 bases, leaving 9 bases between them. The germline CDR1 and CDR2 sequences are MNHEY and SVGEGT. The CDR3 nucleotides are TGTGCCAGCAGGTACATTTCCAATCAGCCCCAGCATTTT. It encodes CASRYISNQPQHF.

The DNA for the CDR3 is TGCGCCAGCAGCCAAGTTAGCAGGGAAGGCTACACCTTC. This gives the protein CASSQVSREGYTF. This chain uses TRBV4-1 with TRBJ1-2; D may be TRBD1 (5 bases). This CDR3 has 13 amino acids. V was clipped by 1 base and J by 8 bases, with 11 bases between them. Germline CDR1 MGHRA, CDR2 YSYEKL.

The rearrangement joins TRBV3-1 to TRBJ2-1; TRBD2 matches 11 bases. Germline V gives CDR1 LGHDT, CDR2 YNNKEL (reference sequence). This CDR3 has 15 amino acids. J lost 6 bases, V lost 6 bases, and 7 bases had no gene match. The DNA for the CDR3 is TGTGCCAGCAGTACCGGGACTAGCGGAATCAATGAGCAGTTCTTC. It encodes CASSTGTSGINEQFF.

This clonotype has a handful of counts. CDR3 region: CASKREGQGKNEQFF. The CDR3 bases are TGTGCCAGCAAGAGGGAGGGACAGGGTAAGAATGAGCAGTTCTTC. The chain uses TRBV6-2 or TRBV6-3 and TRBJ2-1; 9 nucleotides line up with TRBD1. The CDR3 totals 15 residues. The ends lost 7 bases at V and 7 bases at J; junction bases unmatched: 11. In germline, CDR1 is MNHEY, CDR2 SVGEGT.